Listed below are T cell receptor beta chains from one sample, sequenced in a study of blood T cell repertoires in COVID-19. Measured with immunoSEQ multiplex PCR; TCRdb has only the in-frame clones, and not every one. Counted here are around 190,000 clones, more than 70% occurring once; the ten biggest clones make up 15% to 20%. The specimen was peripheral blood. These receptors were collected from a man aged 50 or older with COVID-19, enrolled during active disease. Both conserved end residues are part of each CDR3. A D gene is named only where the DNA matches it firmly. Clone size is stated in some rows and not others, as once, few, many or a class when expanded.

TRBV28	TRBJ1-5	TRBD1	.	TGTGCCAGCAGTCGGACAGGGATGATTGGCAATCAGCCCCAGCATTTT	CASSRTGMIGNQPQHF
TRBV5-5	TRBJ1-5	.	.	TGTGCCAGCAGCTTGGAGGCAGGCCAGCCCCAGCATTTT	CASSLEAGQPQHF
TRBV25-1	TRBJ2-1	.	once	TGTGCCAGCAGTGGAGGTAGATACTACAATGAGCAGTTCTTC	CASSGGRYYNEQFF
TRBV4-2	TRBJ2-3	.	.	TGTGCCAGCAGCCAAGATTCTTGGCGGACTACGACAGATACGCAGTATTTT	CASSQDSWRTTTDTQYF
TRBV2	TRBJ1-5	.	.	TGTGCCAGCAGTTACCAACAGGGTCAGCCCCAGCATTTT	CASSYQQGQPQHF
TRBV2	TRBJ2-7	.	.	TGTGCCAGCAGTCCAGGGCGGGGCGAGCAGTACTTC	CASSPGRGEQYF
TRBV9	TRBJ2-4	TRBD1	.	TGTGCCAGCAGCACAAGACAGGGAAACATTCAGTACTTC	CASSTRQGNIQYF
TRBV5-1	TRBJ1-1	TRBD1	.	TGCGCCAGCAGCAACGGACAGGGTGAAGCTTTCTTT	CASSNGQGEAFF
TRBV6-2/TRBV6-3	TRBJ2-7	TRBD1	.	TGTGCCAGCAGTTCGGGACAGGGGGCTGTCTCCTACGAGCAGTACTTC	CASSSGQGAVSYEQYF
TRBV27	TRBJ1-1	TRBD1	.	TGTGCCAGCAGTACAAGACAGGGCACTGAAGCTTTCTTT	CASSTRQGTEAFF
TRBV27	TRBJ2-7	TRBD1	.	TGTGCCAGCAGCCTCCCGCCCGGGACAGGGAAACCAAACGAGCAGTACTTC	CASSLPPGTGKPNEQYF
TRBV7-9	TRBJ2-1	.	.	TGTGCCAGCCGGACTATCAATGAGCAGTTCTTC	CASRTINEQFF
TRBV5-1	TRBJ2-5	.	.	TGCGCCAGCAGACTAGCCCAGCTCCAAGAGACCCAGTACTTC	CASRLAQLQETQYF
TRBV2	TRBJ2-7	.	.	TGTGCCAGCACTGAGACGGACAGCTACGAGCAGTACTTC	CASTETDSYEQYF
TRBV18	TRBJ2-5	.	few	TGTGCCAGCTCACCGGAGGGGACCCGGGAGACCCAGTACTTC	CASSPEGTRETQYF
TRBV5-1	TRBJ2-1	TRBD2	.	TGCGCCAGCAGCTTGTTGCTAGCGGAGAATGAGCAGTTCTTC	CASSLLLAENEQFF
TRBV21-1	TRBJ2-7	.	.	TGTGCCACCCCCCTTCGGGGTGGATCTTACTACGAGCAGTACTTC	CATPLRGGSYYEQYF
TRBV5-4	TRBJ2-1	TRBD1	.	TGTGCCAGCAGCTTGTATAGGGGGCCCTACAATGAGCAGTTCTTC	CASSLYRGPYNEQFF
TRBV6-5	TRBJ1-2	TRBD1	.	TGTGCCACCAAACCCACCGGGACAGGGGAACGTGGCTACACCTTC	CATKPTGTGERGYTF
TRBV7-2	TRBJ2-5	.	.	TGTGCCAGCAGCTTAGGTCCGAGCGTCCAAGAGACCCAGTACTTC	CASSLGPSVQETQYF
TRBV29-1	TRBJ2-7	.	many	TGCAGCGGAGGGGAGGGACACCCCTACGAGCAGTACTTC	CSGGEGHPYEQYF
TRBV29-1	TRBJ2-2	TRBD2	.	TGCAGCGTTACGGCGACTAGCGCGACGAACACCGGGGAGCTGTTTTTT	CSVTATSATNTGELFF